A selection of T cell receptor beta chains follows, all from one sample in a study of metastatic and nonmetastatic thyroid tumors. Through MiXCR, TCRdb re-clonotyped the PCR reads. This table holds around 13,000 clones, 21% found once. The sample was adjacent normal tissue. Every receptor here comes from a female donor with papillary thyroid cancer or a benign thyroid nodule (not recorded which). Some clones in this sample may be carry-over from other donors' samples. Each CDR3 is given with its conserved first and last residue. Each record gives: clone size, J gene, D gene, V gene, CDR3 DNA, CDR3 protein. D genes are given only for firm matches. The size of a clone is reported for some rows only, either as once, few or many, or as a class for expanded clones.

>medium-sized|TRBJ1-2|TRBD1|TRBV6-1
TGTGCCAGCAGTGCGACAGGGGATTATGGCTACACCTTC
CASSATGDYGYTF
>many|TRBJ2-5|NA|TRBV10-2
TGCGCCAGCAGTGAAGTTAAAGAGACCCAGTACTTC
CASSEVKETQYF
>few|TRBJ1-2|TRBD1|TRBV19
TGTGCCAGTAAGCCCCCGTGGGACAGGGACGGCTACACCTTC
CASKPPWDRDGYTF
>many|TRBJ2-1|TRBD1|TRBV29-1
TGCAGCGTTGAGCCTCCTACCAGGGGGACGTACAATGAGCAGTTCTTC
CSVEPPTRGTYNEQFF
>few|TRBJ1-2|NA|TRBV12-3/TRBV12-4
TGTGCCAGCAGTCTAGACGTAGGGAGGGGCTACACCTTC
CASSLDVGRGYTF
>NA|TRBJ1-1|NA|TRBV6-1
TGTGCCAGCAGTCTACAGGGCAGTGGGACTGAAGCTTTCTTT
CASSLQGSGTEAFF
>medium-sized|TRBJ1-5|NA|TRBV6-5
TGTGCCAGCAGTTACTCTCGTAAGGGAACTTATAGCAATCAGCCCCAGCATTTT
CASSYSRKGTYSNQPQHF
>NA|TRBJ1-1|TRBD1|TRBV13
TGTGCCAGCAGCGGACGACAGGGGGCGGGGGACACTGAAGCTTTCTTT
CASSGRQGAGDTEAFF
>medium-sized|TRBJ2-1|TRBD1|TRBV6-1
TGTGCCAGCAGTGAACTGGGGACAGGGGGGGGGGATGAGCAGTTCTTC
CASSELGTGGGDEQFF
>medium-sized|TRBJ1-2|NA|TRBV6-2/TRBV6-3
TGTGCCAGCAGTTACCAGACTAACTATGGCTACACCTTC
CASSYQTNYGYTF
>NA|TRBJ2-5|NA|TRBV20-1
TGTAGTGCTAGCATCCCGGGGCTCGGAGAGACCCAGTACTTC
CSASIPGLGETQYF
>many|TRBJ2-5|NA|TRBV12-3/TRBV12-4
TGTGCCAGCACCACGGGAAACCAAGAGACCCAGTACTTC
CASTTGNQETQYF
>NA|TRBJ2-7|NA|TRBV2
TGTGCCAGCAGTGAGAGGGCGGGAACCTACGAGCAGTACTTC
CASSERAGTYEQYF
>NA|TRBJ1-1|NA|TRBV7-9
TGTGCCAGCAGTTTGGGGACATCGGAAGCTTTCTTT
CASSLGTSEAFF
>NA|TRBJ1-1|TRBD1|TRBV4-2
TGTGCCAGCAGCCAAGACAGGGGGCTTTTATCTGAAGCTTTCTTT
CASSQDRGLLSEAFF
>few|TRBJ2-1|NA|TRBV27
TGTGCCAGCAGTAACGGACTAACAAACAATGAGCAGTTCTTC
CASSNGLTNNEQFF
>NA|TRBJ2-3|NA|TRBV5-1
TGCGCCAGCGCCAGCAGCGGAGAGGGCACAGATACGCAGTATTTT
CASASSGEGTDTQYF
>many|TRBJ1-1|NA|TRBV29-1
TGCAGCGTTGTCGACAATAAAGCTTTCTTT
CSVVDNKAFF
>medium-sized|TRBJ1-5|TRBD1|TRBV6-1
TGTGCCAGCAGTGGAATGACAGGGTTAAGCAATCAGCCCCAGCATTTT
CASSGMTGLSNQPQHF
>NA|TRBJ1-5|NA|TRBV7-6
TGTGCCAGCAGCTCGGGTCAGCATAGCAATCAGCCCAAGCATTTT
CASSSGQHSNQPKHF
>NA|TRBJ2-2|NA|TRBV12-3/TRBV12-4
TGTGCCAGCAGTAGCGTTAGCGGTAGTGGATCGGGGGAGCTGTTTTTT
CASSSVSGSGSGELFF
>medium-sized|TRBJ2-1|NA|TRBV24-1
TGTGCCACCAGTGATGCTGTCCGAAAAACATCCTACAATGAGCAGTTCTTC
CATSDAVRKTSYNEQFF